This T cell receptor (beta chain) stems from a study of blood T cells in healthy people across ages (dated by TCRdb to the mid-2010s). For the wider study: Template switching captured roughly one uniquely barcoded TCR beta cDNA molecule per two T cells in model experiments. Using deep sequencing normalized with unique cDNA molecular identifiers, the study measured how TCR beta repertoire diversity changes with age. Four age groups were formed from the donors: young (average roughly 15 years), middle-aged (around 39), aged (under 70) and long-lived (82). To avoid experimental bias, donors of different ages were spread randomly across the sequencing lanes. Two additional independent replicas of 1 million unique cDNA reads from the same blood draw were analyzed for two donors (one aged 18 to 30 and one aged 80 or older).

This clonotype showed up many times. This receptor's antigen is unknown. Base-call qualities are not available, and no considerably larger clone is one nucleotide away. What the research found in general, with its limitations: As age increased, observed TCR beta diversity per million T cells dropped in a roughly linear way, and a significant reduction was already evident by age 40. Because profiling used bulk unsorted PBMCs, naive and antigen-experienced compartments could not be compared conclusively. Compared with the aged group, more naive CD4+ T cells, fewer expanded clones and increased TCR diversity were shown by the long-lived group, suggesting age selection. Because donor CMV infection status was unknown, age-related changes in expanded clonotypes were potentially confounded. Estimates of total diversity based on one million sequenced T cells were considered lower bounds and underestimates. A strong correlation was found between observed TCR beta diversity and the percentage of naive T cells measured by flow cytometry.

Donors were 40 or so systemically healthy Caucasian individuals from Russia aged roughly 6 to 90 years. Roughly 10 milliliters of peripheral blood were drawn from each donor into EDTA-treated Vacutainer tubes. Ficoll-Paque density-gradient centrifugation was used to isolate PBMCs, with at least 6 million per sample. Total RNA, at least 5 micrograms per sample, was extracted from PBMCs with Trizol reagent. For every donor, flow cytometry on a PBMC aliquot measured the percentage of naive CD45RAhigh/CD27high T cells. Trimming removed 6 bases from V and 0 bases from J, leaving 13 bases between the germline ends. The germline V gene encodes CDR1 KGHSH and CDR2 LQKENI. Including the terminal cysteine and phenylalanine, the CDR3 comprises 15 residues. Only the CDR3 region is kept as DNA, spanning 45 bases read in frame from base 1. Library construction relied on 5' RACE. The reads were generated on an Illumina HiSeq 2500. A second PCR of roughly 7 to 12 cycles was run with a J-beta primer mix and a sample-barcoded 5' primer. A unique molecular identifier was introduced onto each TCR beta cDNA molecule by a template-switch 5' adaptor carrying 12 random nucleotides. At least 2.5 million CDR3-containing paired-end reads were obtained from each sample. First-strand cDNA was synthesized from all RNA with the Mint cDNA synthesis kit, primed by a TRBC-specific oligonucleotide. All cDNA was treated with uracil-DNA glycosylase and then went through a first 18-cycle PCR with the universal primers M1SS and BC2_uni_R. The paper's data handling went like this. For normalization, 1 million high-quality reads, each with a distinct molecular identifier, were randomly selected from each sample. Instead of being binned into consensus sequences, reads that shared molecular identifiers were thrown out. MiTCR, set to a Q25 quality threshold and the strictest error-elimination algorithm, was used for CDR3 identification, clonotype clustering and error correction. A nonparametric unseen species model with Euler transformation was used to estimate lower-bound total TCR beta diversity. The raw public reads went through TCRdb reprocessing: fastp at Q25, MiXCR clone calling, in-frame beta chains kept. Each CDR3 protein gets just one entry, which takes the most common genes and DNA from the rows behind it. None of the V and J calls come from the authors' own analysis; TCRdb made them. For this sample there are over 300,000 distinct CDR3 sequences; roughly half appear just once. The top ten clones comprise 45% to 60% of the sample.

This sequence originates from a man aged 55 to 70 in good health. The chain is made from TRBV18 and TRBJ2-3, and the D gene may be TRBD1, 6 bases matching. Sequencing was carried out using blood. CDR3 sequence: CASSTRQASTDTQYF. The nucleotides are TGTGCCAGCTCTACCAGACAGGCGAGCACAGATACGCAGTATTTT.